A single sample gave rise to the 14 T cell receptor delta chains below, sequenced in a study of gamma-delta T cells after stem cell transplantation. TCRdb reapplied CATT to the RT-PCR reads. Seen here are 1,000 to 1,500 delta-chain clones, 1.5% to 2% observed once, and the top ten hold around a fifth. Sequenced input: gamma-delta T cells. These receptors all stem from a human donor. It is not recorded whose cells these are; they may come from a transplant donor.

In its sample, this clone was seen a few times. The protein TCRdb lists belongs to a much larger clone and differs from this DNA's translation at residue 13, which points to a read error; the protein shown is made from the DNA. The genes are TRDV1 and TRDJ1, with TRDD3 as a possible D gene (8 bases). Trimming took off 9 bases at V and 4 bases at J, with 30 bases between the two ends. Looked up from germline, CDR1 is TSWWSYY and CDR2 is QGS. This CDR3 spans 18 amino acids. Written as DNA, the CDR3 is TGTGCTCTCCCTACTATTCCTACGTGGACTGGGGGTCACGATAAACTCATCTTT. The encoded protein is CALPTIPTWTGGHDKLIF.

About this clone: A read error likely explains this, since a far larger clone differs by one base. The identical CDR3 is also encoded by other nucleotide sequences in the sample. The chain has TRDV2 and TRDJ2; D may be TRDD3 (5 bases). The CDR3 covers 14 residues. CDR1 and CDR2 from the germline V gene are GEAIGNYY and EKD. This chain's CDR3 is CACDVLGGGAQLFF. CDR3 coding DNA: TGTGCTTGTGACGTTCTGGGAGGTGGGGCACAACTCTTCTTT.

This clone was recorded a few times. TCRdb has a much larger clone's protein, which differs at residue 9 from the translation of this DNA, likely because of a read error; what is shown is the protein translated from the DNA. The rearrangement links TRDV2 to TRDJ1; a weak D match, TRDD3 (5 bases). Trimming pared 3 bases from V and 0 bases from J, leaving 13 bases between. CDR1 is GEAIGNYY and CDR2 is EKD in the germline V gene. CDR3 length: 15 residues. DNA of the CDR3: TGTGCCTGTGACCCAATGGGGCAGCACACCGATAAACTCATCTTT. It is translated as CACDPMGQHTDKLIF.

This clone showed up just a few times. This DNA's translation differs at residue 4 from TCRdb's protein, which comes from a much larger clone; a read error is likely, and the protein shown is translated from the DNA. The chain is built from TRDV2 and TRDJ1, with TRDD3 matching 11 bases. CDR3 size: 18 residues. Per the germline V gene, CDR1 is GEAIGNYY and CDR2 is EKD. The CDR3 DNA reads TGTGCCTGTAACACGTCGTGGGGGATACGCCGGGGGTCCGATAAACTCATCTTT. Its protein is CACNTSWGIRRGSDKLIF.

V gene TRDV2 combines with J gene TRDJ1; D is unresolved. The CDR3 runs to 13 residues. The germline gives CDR1 GEAIGNYY, CDR2 EKD. V lost 0 bases and J 1 base, leaving 5 bases between the germline ends. The CDR3 loop is CACDTELTDKLIF. The CDR3 DNA follows: TGTGCCTGTGACACCGAGCTCACCGATAAACTCATCTTT.

To note about this clone: For this DNA, TCRdb reports the protein of a much larger clone, which diverges at residue 10, most likely from a read error; the protein presented here is translated directly from the DNA. The chain uses TRDV2 and TRDJ1; D remains ambiguous. Germline V gene data show CDR1 as GEAIGNYY and CDR2 as EKD. The CDR3 totals 19 residues. V lost 1 base to trimming and J lost 0 bases, with 23 bases between them. DNA for the CDR3: TGTGCCTGTGACACGGTAACGAATGGTGCGGAGACGTACACCGATAAACTCATCTTT. It codes for CACDTVTNGAETYTDKLIF.

Concerning this clone itself: A far larger clone is only one base removed, so a read error is likely. CDR3 protein: CACDVLGGGVQLFF. For the CDR3, the DNA is TGTGCCTGTGACGTTCTGGGAGGTGGGGTACAACTCTTCTTT. The rearrangement links TRDV2 to TRDJ2, with D maybe TRDD3 (5 bases). Trimming pared 3 bases from V and 10 bases from J, leaving 17 bases between. The CDR3 runs to 14 residues. CDR1 and CDR2 from the germline V gene are GEAIGNYY and EKD.

Only a few counts were recorded for this clone. A far larger clone is off by one base, so a read error is likely. This CDR3 is also generated by other DNA sequences in the sample. The chain uses TRDV2 and TRDJ1; 12 nucleotides line up with TRDD3. Per the germline V gene, CDR1 is GEAIGNYY and CDR2 is EKD. CDR3 size: 20 residues. The CDR3 DNA follows: TGTGCCTGTGACACCGTTCGGACTGGGGGATACTCCCTGTACACCGATAAACTCATTTTT. It is translated as CACDTVRTGGYSLYTDKLIF.

This clone was counted only a few times. This likely came from a read error, as a far larger clone is one base away. Other DNA sequences within the sample encode an identical CDR3. The chain couples TRDV2 to TRDJ1; 12 bases are shared with TRDD3. The J segment lost 0 bases and the V segment lost 0 bases, leaving 13 bases of the junction unmatched. Looked up from germline, CDR1 is GEAIGNYY and CDR2 is EKD. The CDR3 is 20 amino acids. Here the CDR3 reads CACDTVRTGGYSLYTDKLIF. The CDR3 nucleotides read TGTGCCTGTGACACCGTTCGGACTGGGGGATACTCTCTGTACACCGATAAACTCATCTTT.

This clone occurred a few times. The likely explanation is a read error, given a far larger clone one base away. The identical CDR3 is also encoded by other nucleotide sequences in the sample. The chain combines TRDV2 with TRDJ1, with D possibly matching TRDD3 (6 bases). The CDR3 is 14 amino acids. CDR1 is GEAIGNYY, CDR2 EKD, per germline. V was cut by 0 bases and J by 5 bases, with 12 bases left in between. This CDR3 is CACDTVGDRDKLIF. CDR3 DNA: TGTGCCTGTGACACCGTCGGGGATCGGGATAAACTCATCTTT.

In its sample, this clone is medium-sized. This CDR3 is also generated by other DNA sequences in the sample. The V gene is TRDV2, the J gene TRDJ1; 7 nucleotides agree with TRDD3. Germline assignment: CDR1 GEAIGNYY and CDR2 EKD. The trim removed 0 bases at V and 2 bases at J, leaving 26 bases unmatched. CDR3 size: 22 residues. CDR3 sequence: CACDTVVVGDWGPLGNTDKLIF. Here the CDR3 DNA reads TGTGCCTGTGACACCGTTGTGGTTGGCGACTGGGGACCTTTGGGTAATACCGATAAACTCATCTTT.

This clone was seen only a few times. TCRdb's entry gives the protein of a much larger clone, which mismatches this DNA's translation at residue 8, likely from a read error; the protein reported here is translated from the DNA. The chain recombines TRDV2 with TRDJ1, with 8 bases identical to TRDD3. With V trimmed by 1 base and J by 7 bases, 10 bases remained unmatched. Germline CDR1 and CDR2: GEAIGNYY and EKD. CDR3 length: 15 residues. The CDR3 DNA follows: TGTGCCTGTGACACACTGGGGGGTACGGGGGGTAAACTCATCTTT. It codes for CACDTLGGTGGKLIF.

This clone appeared a few times. This chain uses TRDV2 with TRDJ1, with 10 bases that match TRDD3. The germline V gene encodes CDR1 GEAIGNYY and CDR2 EKD. The CDR3 spans 18 residues. V lost 2 bases and J lost 4; bases outside the gene matches: 15. This CDR3 is CACDNVLGDSQRNDKLIF. The CDR3 DNA reads as TGTGCCTGTGACAACGTACTGGGGGATTCGCAGCGAAACGATAAACTCATCTTT.

Concerning this clone itself: A far larger clone lies a single base away; this is likely a read error. The chain links TRDV2 to TRDJ1; no definite D call. The CDR3 spans 16 residues. CDR1 is GEAIGNYY, CDR2 EKD, per germline. V was shortened by 0 bases and J by 9 bases, with 22 bases between the two germline ends. DNA for the CDR3: TGTGCCTGTGACACCGTGGACCCTTACACCCAAGGTGAACTCATCTTT. Its translation is CACDTVDPYTQGELIF.